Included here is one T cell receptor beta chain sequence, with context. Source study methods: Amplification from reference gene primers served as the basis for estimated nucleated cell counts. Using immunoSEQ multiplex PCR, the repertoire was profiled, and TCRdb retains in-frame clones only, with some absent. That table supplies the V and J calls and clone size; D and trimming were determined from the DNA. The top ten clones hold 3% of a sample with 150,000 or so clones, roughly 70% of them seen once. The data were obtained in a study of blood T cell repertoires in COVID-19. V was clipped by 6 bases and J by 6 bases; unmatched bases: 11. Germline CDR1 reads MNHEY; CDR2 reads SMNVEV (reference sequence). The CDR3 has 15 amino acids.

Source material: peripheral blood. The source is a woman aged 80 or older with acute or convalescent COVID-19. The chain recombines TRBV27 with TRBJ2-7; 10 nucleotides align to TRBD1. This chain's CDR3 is CASRFSRDRGTEQYF. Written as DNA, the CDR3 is TGTGCCAGCAGATTTAGCCGGGACAGGGGAACCGAGCAGTACTTC.